This TCR beta chain is from a study of cytomegalovirus exposure and HLA in healthy donors. Whole-study context: Most genotyped donors, over 70% of about 430, had Caucasian-associated genetic ancestry. Study results and caveats: About 87% or about 30% of the time was how often most TCR beta V segments were productive, according to an earlier analysis. Presence/absence comparisons presumed near-even sequencing depth among donors. TCR beta V- and J-gene trimming, according to a later analysis, was linked to a missense DCLRE1C variant.

PCR employed 60 Vbeta and 13 Jbeta primers. The table came from immunoSEQ multiplex PCR; TCRdb's copy has only in-frame clones and leaves some out. The sample records 35,000 to 50,000 clones, about 60% being singletons. In the case of this clone: The antigen is unknown.

The sequence was obtained from a man aged 60 to 75 in good health and CMV-seropositive. Source material: PBMCs.

In nucleotides, the CDR3 is TGTGCCAGCAGCCCCGGCGGGAGGAACACTGAAGCTTTCTTT. It is translated as CASSPGGRNTEAFF. This chain uses TRBV7-3 with TRBJ1-1; D not certain. The CDR3 totals 14 residues. The V end was cut by 5 bases, the J end by 1 base, with 11 bases between. The germline CDR1 and CDR2 sequences are SGHTA and FQGTGA.